The 8 T cell receptor beta chains below come from one sample, sequenced in a study of blood T cell repertoires in COVID-19. Clones were sequenced by immunoSEQ multiplex PCR, and TCRdb holds only the in-frame ones, with some missing. The sample yields about 140,000 clones, about 84% seen once. Sequencing was done on a sample of PBMCs or T cells enriched from blood (not recorded which). The receptor set was obtained from a young woman who had been exposed to COVID-19.

This chain connects TRBV2 to TRBJ2-1; 15 positions match TRBD2. Germline V gene sequence: CDR1 SNHLY, CDR2 FYNNEI. This CDR3 has 15 amino acids. The V gene end was trimmed by 6 bases and the J gene end by 7 bases; junction bases not matched to a gene: 4. The CDR3 nucleotides read TGTGCCAGCAGAGCCGGGACTAGCGGGAGGAATGAGCAGTTCTTC. It codes for CASRAGTSGRNEQFF.

This rearrangement joins TRBV10-2 to TRBJ1-1; D unresolved. Germline V CDR1 and CDR2: WSHSY, SAAADI. There are 14 residues in the CDR3. With 3 bases removed from V and 1 base from J, the gap between germline ends came to 9 bases. CDR3 in DNA: TGCGCCAGCAGTGATGTACCGAGGAACACTGAAGCTTTCTTT. This codes for CASSDVPRNTEAFF.

The chain couples TRBV4-2 to TRBJ2-1; 8 bases match TRBD2. Germline values: CDR1 LGHNA, CDR2 YNFKEQ. With 1 base clipped from V and 4 bases from J, the junction kept 3 bases outside the gene matches. The CDR3 is made up of 15 amino acids. The DNA for the CDR3 is TGTGCCAGCAGCCAAGGTAGCGGGGTATACAATGAGCAGTTCTTC. This translates into CASSQGSGVYNEQFF.

This clone was counted a single time. The rearrangement uses TRBV24-1 and TRBJ1-1; tentative D call: TRBD1 (5 bases). The CDR3 is 13 amino acids. Germline V gene sequence: CDR1 KGHDR, CDR2 SFDVKD. Trimming left V 7 bases short and J 3 bases short, with 11 bases between. This chain's CDR3 is CATRGEGYTEAFF. The CDR3 DNA reads as TGTGCCACCAGGGGGGAGGGGTACACTGAAGCTTTCTTT.

The gene calls are TRBV18 and TRBJ2-7; D possibly corresponds to TRBD1 (5 bases). With 0 bases removed from V and 1 base from J, the gap between germline ends came to 7 bases. The CDR3 is 14 residues long. Germline V lookup: CDR1 KGHSH, CDR2 LQKENI. The CDR3 reads CASSPPTESYEQYF. CDR3 nucleotide sequence: TGTGCCAGCTCACCACCGACAGAGTCCTACGAGCAGTACTTC.

The chain is built from TRBV28 and TRBJ1-5; D uncertain. CDR1 is MDHEN, CDR2 SYDVKM, per germline. The CDR3 extends over 14 amino acids. V shed 5 bases and J shed 7 bases, with 15 bases lying between them. CDR3 sequence: CASSLGGMGQPQHF. In DNA, the CDR3 is TGTGCCAGCAGTCTAGGAGGGATGGGACAGCCCCAGCATTTT.

The rearrangement uses TRBV7-2 and TRBJ2-7; 7 nucleotides agree with TRBD2. Unmatched junction bases numbered 4, after V lost 2 bases and J lost 6 bases. Germline values: CDR1 SGHTA, CDR2 FQGNSA. CDR3 length equals 13 residues. CDR3 nucleotide sequence: TGTGCCAGCAGCTTAACTAGCGTCGGCGAGCAGTACTTC. It translates to CASSLTSVGEQYF.

The chain couples TRBV19 to TRBJ2-5; 8 bases agree with TRBD2. Unmatched junction bases numbered 10, after V lost 6 bases and J lost 1 base. The CDR3 has 16 amino acids. Germline CDR1 and CDR2: LNHDA and SQIVND (reference sequence). The DNA of the CDR3 is TGTGCCAGTAGACCTAGAGCGGGAGTGGGCCAAGAGACCCAGTACTTC. Translation gives CASRPRAGVGQETQYF.